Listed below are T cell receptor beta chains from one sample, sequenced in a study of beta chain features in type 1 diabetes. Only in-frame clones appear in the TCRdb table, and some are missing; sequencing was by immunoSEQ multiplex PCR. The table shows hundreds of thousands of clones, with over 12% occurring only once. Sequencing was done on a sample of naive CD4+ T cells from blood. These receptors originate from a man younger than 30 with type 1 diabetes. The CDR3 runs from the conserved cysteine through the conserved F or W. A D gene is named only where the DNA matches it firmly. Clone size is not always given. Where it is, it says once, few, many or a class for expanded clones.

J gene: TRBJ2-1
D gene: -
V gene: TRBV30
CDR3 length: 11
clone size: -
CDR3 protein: CAWTGQGKQFF
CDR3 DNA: TGTGCCTGGACAGGGCAGGGTAAGCAGTTCTTC

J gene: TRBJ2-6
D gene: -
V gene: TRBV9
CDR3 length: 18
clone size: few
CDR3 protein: CASSESGTVISGANVLTF
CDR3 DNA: TGTGCCAGCAGCGAATCCGGGACGGTGATCTCTGGGGCCAACGTCCTGACTTTC

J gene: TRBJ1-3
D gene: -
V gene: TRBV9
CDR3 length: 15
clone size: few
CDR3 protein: CASSVGGLSGNTIYF
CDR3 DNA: TGTGCCAGCAGCGTAGGGGGCTTGTCTGGAAACACCATATATTTT

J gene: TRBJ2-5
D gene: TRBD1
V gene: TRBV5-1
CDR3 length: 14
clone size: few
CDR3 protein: CASSTGTAQETQYF
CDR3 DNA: TGCGCCAGCAGCACCGGGACAGCTCAAGAGACCCAGTACTTC

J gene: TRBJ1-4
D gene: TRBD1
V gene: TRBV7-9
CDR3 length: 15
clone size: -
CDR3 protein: CASSPRTGLREKLFF
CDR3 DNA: TGTGCCAGCAGCCCCCGGACAGGGTTACGGGAAAAACTGTTTTTT

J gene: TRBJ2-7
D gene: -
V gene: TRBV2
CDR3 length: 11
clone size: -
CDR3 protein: CASSEEYEQYF
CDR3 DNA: TGTGCCAGCAGTGAGGAGTACGAGCAGTACTTC

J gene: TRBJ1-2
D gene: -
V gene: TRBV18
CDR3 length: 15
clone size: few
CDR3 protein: CASSPPRGGGYGYTF
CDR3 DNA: TGTGCCAGCTCACCACCGAGGGGTGGCGGCTATGGCTACACCTTC

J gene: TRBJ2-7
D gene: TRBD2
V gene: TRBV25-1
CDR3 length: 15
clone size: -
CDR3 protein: CASSPAGSGSYEQYF
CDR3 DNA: TGTGCCAGCAGTCCGGCGGGTAGCGGGTCCTACGAGCAGTACTTC

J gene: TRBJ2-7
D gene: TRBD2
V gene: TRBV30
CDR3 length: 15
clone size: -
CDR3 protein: CAWSWAGTSGYEQYF
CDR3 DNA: TGTGCCTGGAGCTGGGCCGGGACTAGCGGGTACGAGCAGTACTTC

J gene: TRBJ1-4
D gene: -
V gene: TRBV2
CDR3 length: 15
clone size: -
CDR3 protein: CASSVSTPTNEKLFF
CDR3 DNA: TGTGCCAGCAGTGTTTCGACTCCAACTAATGAAAAACTGTTTTTT

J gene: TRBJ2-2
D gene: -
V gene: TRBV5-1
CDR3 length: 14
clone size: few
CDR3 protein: CASSSGPLTGELFF
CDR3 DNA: TGCGCCAGCAGCTCGGGACCACTAACCGGGGAGCTGTTTTTT

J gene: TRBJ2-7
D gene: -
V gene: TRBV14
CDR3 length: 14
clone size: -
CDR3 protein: CASSHTGTYNEQYF
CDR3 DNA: TGTGCCAGCAGCCATACCGGGACTTATAACGAGCAGTACTTC

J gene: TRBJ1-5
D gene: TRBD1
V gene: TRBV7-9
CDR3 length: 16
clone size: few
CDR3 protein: CASSLAAGGSNQPQHF
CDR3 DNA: TGTGCCAGCAGCTTAGCCGCAGGGGGCTCAAATCAGCCCCAGCATTTT

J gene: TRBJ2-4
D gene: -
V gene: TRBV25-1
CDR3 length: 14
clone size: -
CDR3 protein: CASSDGGFRNIQYF
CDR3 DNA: TGTGCCAGCAGTGACGGAGGATTCAGAAACATTCAGTACTTC

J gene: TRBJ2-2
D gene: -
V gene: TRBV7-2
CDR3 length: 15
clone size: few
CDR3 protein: CASSLGPGGAGELFF
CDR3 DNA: TGTGCCAGCAGCTTAGGTCCGGGTGGGGCCGGGGAGCTGTTTTTT

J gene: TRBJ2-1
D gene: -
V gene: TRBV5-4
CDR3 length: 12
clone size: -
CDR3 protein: CASSFGRNEQFF
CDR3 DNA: TGTGCCAGCAGCTTCGGCAGGAATGAGCAGTTCTTC